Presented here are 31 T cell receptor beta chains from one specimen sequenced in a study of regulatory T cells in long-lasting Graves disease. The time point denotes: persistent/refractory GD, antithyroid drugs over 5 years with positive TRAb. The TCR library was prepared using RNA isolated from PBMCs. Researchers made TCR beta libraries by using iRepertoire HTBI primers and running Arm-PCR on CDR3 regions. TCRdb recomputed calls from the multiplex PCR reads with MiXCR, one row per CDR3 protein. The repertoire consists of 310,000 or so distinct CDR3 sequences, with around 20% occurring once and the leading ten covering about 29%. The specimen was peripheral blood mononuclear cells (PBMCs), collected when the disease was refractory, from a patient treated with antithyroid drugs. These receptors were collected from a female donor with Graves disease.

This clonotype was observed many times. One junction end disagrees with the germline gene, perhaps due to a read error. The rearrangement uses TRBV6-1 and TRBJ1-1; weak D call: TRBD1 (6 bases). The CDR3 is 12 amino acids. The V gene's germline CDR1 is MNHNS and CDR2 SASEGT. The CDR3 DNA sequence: TGTGCCAGCAGAGAAGGGGGCACTGAAGCTTTCTTT. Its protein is CASREGGTEAFF.

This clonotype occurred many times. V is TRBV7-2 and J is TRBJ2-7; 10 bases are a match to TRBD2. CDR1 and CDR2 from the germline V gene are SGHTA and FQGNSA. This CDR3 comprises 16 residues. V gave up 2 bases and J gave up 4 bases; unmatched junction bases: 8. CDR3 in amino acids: CASSLWLAGVEYEQYF. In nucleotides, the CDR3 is TGTGCCAGCAGCTTATGGCTAGCGGGAGTGGAATACGAGCAGTACTTC.

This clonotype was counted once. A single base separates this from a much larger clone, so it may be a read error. DNA of the CDR3: TGTGCCGGCAGGCCGGGAGGGACAACTAACTATGGCTACACCTTC. Encoded protein: CAGRPGGTTNYGYTF. This rearrangement joins TRBV27 to TRBJ1-2, with D perhaps TRBD1 (6 bases). The CDR3 is 15 residues long. The V gene's germline CDR1 is MNHEY and CDR2 SMNVEV (reference sequence).

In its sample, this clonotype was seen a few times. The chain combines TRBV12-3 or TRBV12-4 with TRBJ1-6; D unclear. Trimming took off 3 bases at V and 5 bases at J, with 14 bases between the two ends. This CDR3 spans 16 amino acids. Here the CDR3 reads CASSLSSAMDNSPLHF. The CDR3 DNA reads TGTGCCAGCAGTTTGTCGTCCGCAATGGATAATTCACCCCTCCACTTT.

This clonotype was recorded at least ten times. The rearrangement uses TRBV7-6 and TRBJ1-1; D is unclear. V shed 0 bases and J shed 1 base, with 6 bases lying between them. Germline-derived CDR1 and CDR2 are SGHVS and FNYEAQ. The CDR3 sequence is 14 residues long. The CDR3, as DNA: TGTGCCAGCAGCTTAGCGCGCGGGAACACTGAAGCTTTCTTT. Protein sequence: CASSLARGNTEAFF.

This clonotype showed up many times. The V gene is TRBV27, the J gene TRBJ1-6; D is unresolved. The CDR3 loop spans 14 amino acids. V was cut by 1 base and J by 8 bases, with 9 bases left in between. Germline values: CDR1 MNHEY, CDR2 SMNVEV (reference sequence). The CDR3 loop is CASSLYGGHSPLHF. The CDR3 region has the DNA TGTGCCAGCAGTTTATATGGAGGGCATTCACCCCTCCACTTT.

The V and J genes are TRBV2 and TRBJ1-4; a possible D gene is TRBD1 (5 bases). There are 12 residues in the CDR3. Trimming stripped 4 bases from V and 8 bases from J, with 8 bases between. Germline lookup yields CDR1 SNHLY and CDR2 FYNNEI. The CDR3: CASSGDGEKLFF. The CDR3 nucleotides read TGTGCCAGCAGTGGGGACGGCGAAAAACTGTTTTTT.

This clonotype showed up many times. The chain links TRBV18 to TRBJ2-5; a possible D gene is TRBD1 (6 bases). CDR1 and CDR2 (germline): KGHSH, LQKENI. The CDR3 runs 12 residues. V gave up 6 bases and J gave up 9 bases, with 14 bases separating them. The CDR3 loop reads CASSDSRRAQYF. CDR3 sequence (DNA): TGTGCCAGCTCGGACAGTCGTAGGGCCCAGTACTTC.

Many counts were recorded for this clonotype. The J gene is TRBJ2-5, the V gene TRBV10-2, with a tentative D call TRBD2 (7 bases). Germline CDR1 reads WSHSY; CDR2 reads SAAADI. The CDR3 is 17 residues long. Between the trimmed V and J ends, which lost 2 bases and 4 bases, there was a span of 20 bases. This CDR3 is CASSEGWGGVHRETQYF. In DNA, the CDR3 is TGCGCCAGCAGTGAGGGGTGGGGGGGCGTCCACCGAGAGACCCAGTACTTC.

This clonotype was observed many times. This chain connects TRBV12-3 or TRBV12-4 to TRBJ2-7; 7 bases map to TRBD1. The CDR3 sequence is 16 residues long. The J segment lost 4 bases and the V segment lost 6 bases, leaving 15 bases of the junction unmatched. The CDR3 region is CASSGGPQGVRYEQYF. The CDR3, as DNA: TGTGCCAGCAGCGGAGGCCCCCAGGGGGTGCGGTACGAGCAGTACTTC.

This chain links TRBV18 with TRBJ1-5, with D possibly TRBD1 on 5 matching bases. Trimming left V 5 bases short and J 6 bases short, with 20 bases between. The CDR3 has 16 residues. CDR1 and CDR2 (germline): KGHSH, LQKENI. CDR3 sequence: CASSGIPGAGVQPQHF. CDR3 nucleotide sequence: TGTGCCAGCTCAGGAATCCCCGGGGCCGGGGTTCAGCCCCAGCATTTT.

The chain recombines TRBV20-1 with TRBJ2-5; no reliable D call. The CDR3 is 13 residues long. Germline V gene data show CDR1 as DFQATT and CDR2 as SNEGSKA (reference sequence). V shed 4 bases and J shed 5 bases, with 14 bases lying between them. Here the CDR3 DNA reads TGCAGTGCTATACGGCAGGAAAGGGAGACCCAGTACTTC. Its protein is CSAIRQERETQYF.

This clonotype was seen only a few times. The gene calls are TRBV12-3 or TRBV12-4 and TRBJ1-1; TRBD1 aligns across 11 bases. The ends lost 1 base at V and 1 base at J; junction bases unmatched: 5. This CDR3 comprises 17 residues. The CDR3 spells CASSLGTGGPRNTEAFF. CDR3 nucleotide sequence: TGTGCCAGCAGTTTAGGGACAGGGGGCCCGCGGAACACTGAAGCTTTCTTT.

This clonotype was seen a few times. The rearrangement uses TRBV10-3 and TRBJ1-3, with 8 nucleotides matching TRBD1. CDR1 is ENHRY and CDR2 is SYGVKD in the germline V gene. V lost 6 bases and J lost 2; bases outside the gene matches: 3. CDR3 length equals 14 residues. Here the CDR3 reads CAIRTGVTGNTIYF. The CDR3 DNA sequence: TGTGCCATCAGGACAGGGGTCACTGGAAACACCATATATTTT.

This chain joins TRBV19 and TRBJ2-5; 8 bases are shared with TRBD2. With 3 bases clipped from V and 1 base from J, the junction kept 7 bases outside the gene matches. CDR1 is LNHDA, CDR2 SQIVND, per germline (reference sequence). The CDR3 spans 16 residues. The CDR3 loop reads CASSMIGGGIQETQYF. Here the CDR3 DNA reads TGTGCCAGTAGTATGATTGGCGGGGGGATCCAAGAGACCCAGTACTTC.

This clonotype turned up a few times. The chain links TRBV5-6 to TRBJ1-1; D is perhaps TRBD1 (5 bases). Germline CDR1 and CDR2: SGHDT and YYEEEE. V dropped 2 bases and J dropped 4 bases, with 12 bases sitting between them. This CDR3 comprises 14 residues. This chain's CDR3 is CASSFGQGFTEAFF. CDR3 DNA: TGTGCCAGCAGCTTCGGTCAGGGATTCACTGAAGCTTTCTTT. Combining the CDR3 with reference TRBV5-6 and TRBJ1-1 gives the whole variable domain DAGVTQSPTHLIKTRGQQVTLRCSPKSGHDTVSWYQQALGQGPQFIFQYYEEEERQRGNFPDRFSGHQFPNYSSELNVNALLLGDSALYLCASSFGQGFTEAFFGQGTRLTVV.

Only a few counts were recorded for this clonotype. The CDR3 reads CSVRQDTDTQYF. The CDR3 region has the DNA TGCAGCGTCCGACAGGACACAGATACGCAGTATTTT. The chain employs TRBV29-1 and TRBJ2-3; tentatively, D is TRBD1 (6 bases). Germline V gene sequence: CDR1 SQVTM, CDR2 ANQGSEA. The CDR3 length is 12 residues. The V gene lost 6 bases and the J gene lost 2 bases, with 9 bases spanning the gap.

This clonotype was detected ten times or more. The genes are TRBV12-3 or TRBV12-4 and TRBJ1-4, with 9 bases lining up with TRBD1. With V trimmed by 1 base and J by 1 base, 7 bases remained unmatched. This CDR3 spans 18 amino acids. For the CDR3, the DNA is TGTGCCAGCAGTTTAGGGACAGGGGTATTAAGAACTAATGAAAAACTGTTTTTT. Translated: CASSLGTGVLRTNEKLFF.

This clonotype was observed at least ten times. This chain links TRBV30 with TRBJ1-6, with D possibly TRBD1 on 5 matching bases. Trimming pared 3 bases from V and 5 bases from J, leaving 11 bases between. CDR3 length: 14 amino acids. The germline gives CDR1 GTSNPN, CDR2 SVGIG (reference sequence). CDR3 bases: TGTGCCTGGAGGTCCGGGACCAATAATTCACCCCTCCACTTT. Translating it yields CAWRSGTNNSPLHF.

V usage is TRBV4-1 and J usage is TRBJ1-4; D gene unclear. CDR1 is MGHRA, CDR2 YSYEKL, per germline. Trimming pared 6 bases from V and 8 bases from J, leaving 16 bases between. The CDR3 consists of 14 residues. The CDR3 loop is CASSQIALREKLFF. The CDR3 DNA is TGCGCCAGCAGTCAGATTGCTCTTCGGGAAAAACTGTTTTTT.

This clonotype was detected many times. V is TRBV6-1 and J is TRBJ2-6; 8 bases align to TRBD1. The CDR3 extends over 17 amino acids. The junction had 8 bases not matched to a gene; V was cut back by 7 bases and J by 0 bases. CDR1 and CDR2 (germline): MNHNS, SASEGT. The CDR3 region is CASTPGTGLSGANVLTF. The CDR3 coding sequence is TGTGCCAGCACCCCCGGGACAGGCCTCTCTGGGGCCAACGTCCTGACTTTC.

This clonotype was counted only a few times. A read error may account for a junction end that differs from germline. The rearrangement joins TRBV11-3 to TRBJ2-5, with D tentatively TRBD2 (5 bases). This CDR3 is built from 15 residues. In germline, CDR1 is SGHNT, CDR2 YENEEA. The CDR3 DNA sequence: TGTGCCAGCAGCTTGGCTAGCTGGTACCAAGAGGCCCAGTACTTC. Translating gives CASSLASWYQEAQYF.

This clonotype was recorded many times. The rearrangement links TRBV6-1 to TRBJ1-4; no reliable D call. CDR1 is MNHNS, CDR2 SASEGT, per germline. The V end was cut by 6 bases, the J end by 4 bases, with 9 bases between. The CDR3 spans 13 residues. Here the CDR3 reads CASSNTYNEKLFF. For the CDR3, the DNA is TGTGCCAGCAGCAACACTTATAATGAAAAACTGTTTTTT.

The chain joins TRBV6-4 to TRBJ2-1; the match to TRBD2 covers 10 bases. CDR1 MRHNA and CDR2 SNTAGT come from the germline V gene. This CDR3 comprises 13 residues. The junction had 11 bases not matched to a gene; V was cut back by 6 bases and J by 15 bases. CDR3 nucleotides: TGTGCCAGCAGCCAGACTAGCGGGCCCCCATGGTTCTTC. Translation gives CASSQTSGPPWFF.

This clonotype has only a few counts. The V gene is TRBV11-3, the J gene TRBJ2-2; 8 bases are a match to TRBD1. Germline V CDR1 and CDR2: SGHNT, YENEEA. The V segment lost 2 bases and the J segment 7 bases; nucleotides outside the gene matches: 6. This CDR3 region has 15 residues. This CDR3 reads CASSLIGQGVGELFF. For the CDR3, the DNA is TGTGCCAGCAGCTTAATAGGACAGGGCGTCGGGGAGCTGTTTTTT.

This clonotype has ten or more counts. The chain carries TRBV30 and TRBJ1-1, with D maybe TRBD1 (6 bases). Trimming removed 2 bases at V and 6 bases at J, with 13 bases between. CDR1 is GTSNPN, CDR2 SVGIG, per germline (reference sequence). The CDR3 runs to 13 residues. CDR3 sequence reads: CAWSQRRGSEAFF. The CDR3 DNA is TGTGCCTGGAGTCAAAGGAGGGGGTCTGAAGCTTTCTTT.

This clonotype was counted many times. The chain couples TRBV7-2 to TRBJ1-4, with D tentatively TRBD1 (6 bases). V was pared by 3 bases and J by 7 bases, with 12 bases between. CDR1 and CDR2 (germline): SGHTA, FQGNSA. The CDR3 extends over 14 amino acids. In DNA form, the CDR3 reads TGTGCCAGCAGCTTGGTCAGGGGAGGTGAAAAACTGTTTTTT. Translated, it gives CASSLVRGGEKLFF.

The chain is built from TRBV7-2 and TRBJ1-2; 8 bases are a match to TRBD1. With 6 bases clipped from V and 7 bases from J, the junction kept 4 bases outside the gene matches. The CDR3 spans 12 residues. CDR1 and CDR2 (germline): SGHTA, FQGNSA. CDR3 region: CASSDRGAGYTF. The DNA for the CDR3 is TGTGCCAGCAGTGACAGGGGAGCTGGCTACACCTTC.

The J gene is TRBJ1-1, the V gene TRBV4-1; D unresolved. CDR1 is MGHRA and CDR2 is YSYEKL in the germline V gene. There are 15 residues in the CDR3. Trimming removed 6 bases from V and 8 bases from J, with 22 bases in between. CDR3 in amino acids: CASRSPTSHDQEAFF. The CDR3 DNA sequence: TGCGCCAGCAGAAGTCCAACATCCCACGATCAGGAAGCTTTCTTT.

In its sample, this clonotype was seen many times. Here the CDR3 reads CASRAGPTGELFF. Here the CDR3 DNA reads TGTGCCAGCAGGGCAGGGCCCACCGGGGAGCTGTTTTTT. This chain joins TRBV6-1 and TRBJ2-2, with a tentative D call TRBD1 (5 bases). V lost 6 bases and J lost 4, with 9 bases in between. Germline CDR1 reads MNHNS; CDR2 reads SASEGT. The length of the CDR3 is 13 residues.

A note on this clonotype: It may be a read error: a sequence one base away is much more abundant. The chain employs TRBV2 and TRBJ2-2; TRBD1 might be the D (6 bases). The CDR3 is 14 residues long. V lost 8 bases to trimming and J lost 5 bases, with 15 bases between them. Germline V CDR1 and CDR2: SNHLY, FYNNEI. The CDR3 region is CASGGQAETGELFF. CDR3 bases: TGTGCCAGCGGGGGCCAGGCGGAGACCGGGGAGCTGTTTTTT.